This T cell receptor (beta chain) was retrieved from a study of cytomegalovirus exposure and HLA in healthy donors. The count of this clone is one. The PCR was carried out with 60 Vbeta primers and 13 Jbeta primers. The protocol was immunoSEQ multiplex PCR, while the TCRdb copy is restricted to in-frame clones and leaves out a portion. This table holds under 200,000 clones, more than 80% found once. The germline V gene has CDR1 SEHNR and CDR2 FQNEAQ (reference sequence). Trimming took 0 bases from V and 0 from J, leaving 5 bases between them. This CDR3 region has 14 residues. The specimen sequenced was PBMCs. This clonotype was sampled from a woman aged 45-59 years in good health and CMV-seropositive. The gene calls are TRBV7-9 and TRBJ1-2; no clear D. As DNA, the CDR3 is TGTGCCAGCAGCTTAGCGGCATCTAACTATGGCTACACCTTC. The encoded protein is CASSLAASNYGYTF.